The clone carrying this T cell receptor beta chain was seen at least ten times. Germline CDR1 KGHDR, CDR2 SFDVKD. V shed 6 bases and J shed 0 bases, with 23 bases lying between them. The CDR3 covers 18 residues. This sample is drawn from a study of T cells in Graves' hyperthyroidism and ophthalmopathy. Regions amplified from RNA transcripts were the TCR beta CDR3 regions. The HTBI set primed first-round TCR CDR3 RT-PCR. TCRdb independently ran MiXCR on the multiplex PCR reads; one entry per CDR3 protein. The sample yields about 610,000 distinct CDR3 sequences, 46% seen once. The gene calls are TRBV24-1 and TRBJ2-7; a possible D gene is TRBD2 (5 bases). Sequenced material: peripheral blood or thyroid tissue (not recorded which). The clonotype was recovered from a woman under 30 with Graves' hyperthyroidism. CDR3 sequence reads: CATSCLVRDTGSSYEQYF. In DNA form, the CDR3 reads TGTGCCACCAGTTGCCTTGTGAGGGATACGGGCAGCTCCTACGAGCAGTACTTC.